This is a list of T cell receptor beta chains from one sample in a study of blood T cells in healthy people across ages. TCRdb used MiXCR to reprocess the 5' RACE reads, holding one entry per CDR3 protein. Counted here are roughly 1.5 million distinct CDR3 sequences, less than 45% occurring once; the ten biggest clones make up approximately 4%. Sequenced: blood. The receptors here all came from a woman under 30 in good health. CDR3s include the opening cysteine and the closing phenylalanine or tryptophan. The order of the fields is V gene, clone size, J gene, D gene, CDR3 protein, CDR3 DNA. The D gene is left open where the match is weak. Clone size appears in some rows only: once, few, many, or a class for an expanded clone.

V: TRBV9
size: NA
J: TRBJ2-1
D: TRBD1
CDR3: CASSVDFRGLRSEQFF
DNA: TGTGCCAGCAGCGTAGACTTCAGGGGGCTCAGGAGTGAGCAGTTCTTC

V: TRBV5-6
size: NA
J: TRBJ1-2
D: NA
CDR3: CASSLFAAQLGYGHTF
DNA: TGTGCCAGCAGCTTGTTTGCGGCTCAGCTAGGGTATGGCCACACCTTC

V: TRBV7-2
size: NA
J: TRBJ2-5
D: NA
CDR3: CASSPATGPWIGETQYF
DNA: TGTGCCAGCAGCCCCGCGACAGGTCCTTGGATAGGAGAGACCCAGTACTTC

V: TRBV6-2/TRBV6-3
size: few
J: TRBJ2-7
D: NA
CDR3: CASSSFGSSYEQYF
DNA: TGTGCCAGCAGTTCCTTCGGATCTTCCTACGAGCAGTACTTC

V: TRBV5-1
size: few
J: TRBJ2-1
D: TRBD1
CDR3: CASSQGGTGGFNEQFF
DNA: TGCGCCAGCAGTCAAGGGGGGACAGGGGGCTTCAATGAGCAGTTCTTC

V: TRBV6-5
size: once
J: TRBJ2-1
D: TRBD1
CDR3: CASNQGDNEQFF
DNA: TGTGCCAGCAATCAGGGGGACAATGAGCAGTTCTTC

V: TRBV4-3
size: few
J: TRBJ1-6
D: TRBD1
CDR3: CASSRTGTGNNSPLHF
DNA: TGCGCCAGCAGTCGCACCGGGACAGGGAATAATTCACCCCTCCACTTT

V: TRBV4-3
size: few
J: TRBJ2-3
D: TRBD2
CDR3: CASSQDNSGGYTDTQYF
DNA: TGCGCCAGCAGCCAAGATAACAGCGGGGGCTACACAGATACGCAGTATTTT

V: TRBV6-1
size: once
J: TRBJ1-5
D: TRBD1
CDR3: CASRTGGRGQPQHF
DNA: TGTGCCAGCAGAACAGGGGGCAGGGGTCAGCCCCAGCATTTT

V: TRBV11-3
size: NA
J: TRBJ2-7
D: NA
CDR3: CASSVGRASYEQYF
DNA: TGTGCCAGCAGCGTGGGAAGGGCCTCCTACGAGCAGTACTTC

V: TRBV7-2
size: NA
J: TRBJ1-5
D: TRBD1
CDR3: CASSLGYGTGGTNQPQHF
DNA: TGTGCCAGCAGCTTAGGGTACGGGACAGGGGGAACAAATCAGCCCCAGCATTTT

V: TRBV25-1
size: NA
J: TRBJ2-3
D: NA
CDR3: CASRGPNTDTQYF
DNA: TGTGCCAGCAGGGGTCCGAACACAGATACGCAGTATTTT

V: TRBV13
size: NA
J: TRBJ2-3
D: NA
CDR3: CASSSPSGADTQYF
DNA: TGTGCCAGCAGCTCCCCGTCGGGTGCAGATACGCAGTATTTT

V: TRBV29-1
size: NA
J: TRBJ2-5
D: TRBD1
CDR3: CSVEDTGGWETQYF
DNA: TGCAGCGTTGAAGATACAGGGGGCTGGGAGACCCAGTACTTC

V: TRBV7-9
size: few
J: TRBJ2-1
D: NA
CDR3: CASTPLDSYNEQFF
DNA: TGTGCCAGCACCCCACTGGACAGTTACAATGAGCAGTTCTTC

V: TRBV11-2
size: few
J: TRBJ2-1
D: TRBD2
CDR3: CASSLVGLAGDSNEQFF
DNA: TGTGCCAGCAGCTTAGTGGGACTAGCGGGAGATTCCAATGAGCAGTTCTTC

V: TRBV7-3
size: many
J: TRBJ2-7
D: NA
CDR3: CASSSSPSSYEQYF
DNA: TGTGCCAGCAGCTCCTCCCCATCCTCCTACGAGCAGTACTTC

V: TRBV27
size: few
J: TRBJ2-7
D: NA
CDR3: CASSLSSGAPGIEQYF
DNA: TGTGCCAGCAGCTTATCTTCGGGGGCCCCGGGGATCGAGCAGTACTTC

V: TRBV7-9
size: few
J: TRBJ2-1
D: TRBD2
CDR3: CASSPLGSGRADNEQFF
DNA: TGTGCCAGCAGCCCACTTGGGAGCGGGAGGGCCGACAATGAGCAGTTCTTC

V: TRBV29-1
size: NA
J: TRBJ1-1
D: TRBD1
CDR3: CSVDRGVGTEAFF
DNA: TGCAGCGTGGACAGGGGCGTTGGCACTGAAGCTTTCTTT

V: TRBV20-1
size: once
J: TRBJ2-4
D: NA
CDR3: CSTYFLDIQYF
DNA: TGCAGTACCTATTTCCTAGACATTCAGTACTTC

V: TRBV5-6
size: NA
J: TRBJ1-6
D: NA
CDR3: CASRLMGNFGSPLHF
DNA: TGTGCCAGCAGGTTGATGGGAAATTTTGGTTCACCCCTCCACTTT

V: TRBV15
size: NA
J: TRBJ2-1
D: TRBD2
CDR3: CATSRDQRLAGPHHNEQCF
DNA: TGTGCCACCAGCAGAGATCAGAGACTAGCGGGACCCCATCACAATGAGCAGTGCTTC

V: TRBV4-1
size: NA
J: TRBJ2-4
D: NA
CDR3: CASSQADGPSDNIQYF
DNA: TGCGCCAGCAGCCAAGCAGATGGGCCTTCTGACAACATTCAGTACTTC

V: TRBV20-1
size: few
J: TRBJ2-4
D: NA
CDR3: CSADRDYLAKNIQYF
DNA: TGCAGTGCTGACAGGGACTATCTAGCCAAAAACATTCAGTACTTC

V: TRBV20-1
size: NA
J: TRBJ2-1
D: TRBD2
CDR3: CSAKLADSYNEQFF
DNA: TGCAGTGCGAAACTAGCGGACTCCTACAATGAGCAGTTCTTC

V: TRBV29-1
size: few
J: TRBJ1-1
D: TRBD1
CDR3: CSVEGGQPNTEAFF
DNA: TGCAGCGTTGAAGGGGGACAGCCGAACACTGAAGCTTTCTTT

V: TRBV20-1
size: NA
J: TRBJ2-7
D: NA
CDR3: CSALPPSTYEQYF
DNA: TGCAGTGCCCTCCCTCCCTCAACCTACGAGCAGTACTTC

V: TRBV4-2
size: NA
J: TRBJ2-3
D: TRBD2
CDR3: CASSQMAEAGTDTQYF
DNA: TGTGCCAGCAGCCAAATGGCGGAAGCGGGGACAGATACGCAGTATTTT

V: TRBV4-2
size: few
J: TRBJ1-2
D: NA
CDR3: CASSQDHAAGVNGYTF
DNA: TGTGCCAGCAGCCAGGACCATGCGGCAGGGGTGAATGGCTACACCTTC

V: TRBV12-3/TRBV12-4
size: NA
J: TRBJ2-7
D: NA
CDR3: CASSPDHYEQYF
DNA: TGTGCCAGCAGCCCTGATCACTACGAGCAGTACTTC

V: TRBV7-2
size: NA
J: TRBJ2-7
D: NA
CDR3: CASSHSRSYEQYF
DNA: TGTGCCAGCAGCCATAGTAGGTCCTACGAGCAGTACTTC

V: TRBV5-1
size: NA
J: TRBJ2-7
D: TRBD2
CDR3: CASSGGLAGAGVHEQYF
DNA: TGCGCCAGCAGCGGGGGACTAGCGGGGGCTGGTGTCCACGAGCAGTACTTC

V: TRBV28
size: NA
J: TRBJ2-6
D: TRBD1
CDR3: CASSFTGTGVGANVLTF
DNA: TGTGCCAGCAGTTTTACCGGGACAGGGGTCGGGGCCAACGTCCTGACTTTC

V: TRBV29-1
size: NA
J: TRBJ2-3
D: NA
CDR3: CSAPGGTTDTQYF
DNA: TGCAGCGCTCCAGGAGGGACCACAGATACGCAGTATTTT

V: TRBV13
size: NA
J: TRBJ2-5
D: TRBD1
CDR3: CASSFGLGTGFQETQYF
DNA: TGTGCCAGCAGCTTCGGGCTGGGGACAGGGTTTCAAGAGACCCAGTACTTC

V: TRBV4-3
size: NA
J: TRBJ2-1
D: TRBD2
CDR3: CASSQDSLAGSTQQFF
DNA: TGCGCCAGCAGCCAAGATAGCCTAGCGGGATCCACTCAGCAGTTCTTC

V: TRBV29-1
size: NA
J: TRBJ2-3
D: TRBD2
CDR3: CSVAPSGRDTQYF
DNA: TGCAGCGTTGCCCCGAGCGGGAGAGATACGCAGTATTTT

V: TRBV20-1
size: NA
J: TRBJ2-4
D: NA
CDR3: CSASQWAKNIQYF
DNA: TGCAGTGCGAGCCAGTGGGCCAAAAACATTCAGTACTTC

V: TRBV10-3
size: few
J: TRBJ2-1
D: NA
CDR3: CASQFLNEQFF
DNA: TGTGCCTCCCAGTTTCTCAATGAGCAGTTCTTC

V: TRBV2
size: NA
J: TRBJ1-2
D: NA
CDR3: CAEGLYGYTF
DNA: TGTGCCGAGGGCCTCTATGGCTACACCTTC

V: TRBV2
size: NA
J: TRBJ2-1
D: NA
CDR3: CASSDPTPGGEQFF
DNA: TGTGCCAGCAGCGATCCTACCCCAGGGGGGGAGCAGTTCTTC

V: TRBV29-1
size: NA
J: TRBJ2-1
D: NA
CDR3: CSVDTGSSYNEQFF
DNA: TGCAGCGTTGACACCGGGAGCTCCTACAATGAGCAGTTCTTC

V: TRBV20-1
size: NA
J: TRBJ1-1
D: NA
CDR3: CSARDRPGGNTEAFF
DNA: TGCAGTGCTAGAGACAGGCCGGGGGGGAACACTGAAGCTTTCTTT

V: TRBV5-1
size: NA
J: TRBJ2-7
D: NA
CDR3: CASSFRDNEQYF
DNA: TGCGCCAGCAGCTTCCGGGACAACGAGCAGTACTTC

V: TRBV2
size: NA
J: TRBJ2-5
D: TRBD2
CDR3: CASSGLAGRGFGTQYF
DNA: TGTGCCAGCAGTGGACTAGCGGGACGGGGATTTGGGACCCAGTACTTC

V: TRBV6-1
size: NA
J: TRBJ2-1
D: TRBD2
CDR3: CASNTGTSGSRVYNEQFF
DNA: TGTGCCAGCAATACCGGGACTAGCGGGAGTAGGGTCTACAATGAGCAGTTCTTC

V: TRBV5-1
size: NA
J: TRBJ2-3
D: TRBD2
CDR3: CASSLTGTSRGTDTQYF
DNA: TGCGCCAGCAGCCTAACCGGGACTAGCCGTGGCACAGATACGCAGTATTTT

V: TRBV4-3
size: NA
J: TRBJ2-2
D: NA
CDR3: CASSQDYSRTGELFF
DNA: TGCGCCAGCAGCCAAGATTATTCAAGGACCGGGGAGCTGTTTTTT

V: TRBV4-3
size: NA
J: TRBJ2-5
D: NA
CDR3: CASSQDPSTGWETQYF
DNA: TGCGCCAGCAGCCAAGATCCTTCCACAGGTTGGGAGACCCAGTACTTC

V: TRBV6-6
size: NA
J: TRBJ1-2
D: NA
CDR3: CASRKRDYYGYTF
DNA: TGTGCCAGCAGGAAAAGGGACTACTATGGCTACACCTTC

V: TRBV4-1
size: few
J: TRBJ2-7
D: TRBD2
CDR3: CASSQVDFVPGGGYEQYF
DNA: TGCGCCAGCAGCCAAGTGGACTTCGTGCCGGGGGGTGGCTACGAGCAGTACTTC

V: TRBV9
size: many
J: TRBJ2-7
D: TRBD1
CDR3: CASSVRDRGYEQYF
DNA: TGTGCCAGCAGCGTCCGGGACAGGGGCTACGAGCAGTACTTC

V: TRBV21-1
size: NA
J: TRBJ1-6
D: NA
CDR3: CASSKGRTGRNSPLHF
DNA: TGTGCCAGCAGCAAAGGAAGGACAGGGAGGAATTCACCCCTCCACTTT

V: TRBV27
size: few
J: TRBJ2-1
D: NA
CDR3: CASSLRGANEQFF
DNA: TGTGCCAGCAGTTTACGGGGGGCCAATGAGCAGTTCTTC

V: TRBV9
size: few
J: TRBJ2-3
D: TRBD2
CDR3: CASSFSGGDTDTQYF
DNA: TGTGCCAGCAGCTTTAGCGGGGGAGACACAGATACGCAGTATTTT

V: TRBV29-1
size: NA
J: TRBJ2-7
D: NA
CDR3: CSAFEGPGGEQYF
DNA: TGCAGCGCCTTTGAGGGGCCCGGAGGGGAGCAGTACTTC

V: TRBV7-8
size: few
J: TRBJ2-1
D: NA
CDR3: CASSLAVTPYNEQFF
DNA: TGTGCCAGCAGCTTAGCGGTGACTCCCTACAATGAGCAGTTCTTC

V: TRBV9
size: NA
J: TRBJ2-7
D: TRBD2
CDR3: CASAGRAGNEQYF
DNA: TGTGCCAGCGCTGGTCGAGCGGGGAACGAGCAGTACTTC